The 9 T cell receptor beta chains presented below share a single source sample, sequenced in a study of blood T cells in healthy people across ages. Through a sample-barcoded 5' primer and a J-beta primer mix, a second PCR was run for roughly 7 to 12 cycles. A single record per CDR3 protein comes from TCRdb applying MiXCR to the 5' RACE reads. Of approximately 800,000 distinct CDR3 sequences listed, roughly 25% are singletons. The same data also went into a second study, on T cells of mothers and their children.

Sequencing was carried out using blood. Receptors originate from a boy between 5 and 17 years old in good health.

The table lists this clonotype with a few counts. V and J are TRBV10-3 and TRBJ1-1, with unresolved D. The germline CDR1 and CDR2 sequences are ENHRY and SYGVKD. The CDR3 is made up of 13 amino acids. With 6 bases removed from V and 1 base from J, the gap between germline ends came to 9 bases. CDR3 coding DNA: TGTGCCATCAGGAGTCTTGAGAACACTGAAGCTTTCTTT. Translating gives CAIRSLENTEAFF.

CDR3 in amino acids: CASSLDSGGDTQYF. CDR3 DNA: TGCGCCAGCAGCTTGGATAGCGGGGGAGATACGCAGTATTTT. This sequence joins TRBV5-1 and TRBJ2-3; 9 nucleotides align to TRBD2. The CDR3 contains 14 residues. V dropped 0 bases and J dropped 5; count of bases not matched to a gene: 1. Looked up from germline, CDR1 is SGHRS and CDR2 is YFSETQ.

The chain recombines TRBV20-1 with TRBJ2-3; tentatively, D is TRBD1 (8 bases). The CDR3 extends over 17 amino acids. V shed 0 bases and J shed 3 bases, with 19 bases lying between them. Germline V gene lookup returns CDR1 DFQATT and CDR2 SNEGSKA (reference sequence). The CDR3 sequence is CSARDPLTGEGTDTQYF. For the CDR3, the DNA is TGCAGTGCTAGAGATCCCCTGACAGGGGAGGGGACAGATACGCAGTATTTT.

This clonotype was counted only a few times. The chain employs TRBV11-2 and TRBJ2-7; D not resolved. Trimming stripped 5 bases from V and 2 bases from J, with 10 bases between. CDR3 size: 13 residues. Germline assignment: CDR1 SGHAT and CDR2 FQNNGV. CDR3 residues: CASSPGSTYEQYF. The CDR3 DNA sequence: TGTGCCAGCAGCCCCGGGTCCACCTACGAGCAGTACTTC.

The CDR3 sequence: CASSKGGAANEKLFF. CDR3 coding DNA: TGTGCCAGCAGCAAAGGAGGGGCAGCTAATGAAAAACTGTTTTTT. The chain links TRBV21-1 to TRBJ1-4. TRBV21-1 is an annotated pseudogene. This CDR3 region has 15 residues.

This clonotype was seen only a few times. Relative to the germline gene, one junction end is altered; a read error may explain this. The chain recombines TRBV5-4 with TRBJ2-2; D possibly corresponds to TRBD2 (5 bases). CDR3 size: 12 residues. Germline V gene data show CDR1 as SGHNT and CDR2 as YYREEE (reference sequence). The CDR3 here is CASSLEEGELFF. The CDR3 DNA sequence: TGTGCCAGCAGTTTGGAGGAGGGGGAGCTGTTTTTT.

The sample holds a few counts of this clonotype. J is TRBJ2-1 and V is TRBV29-1; a weak D match, TRBD1 (6 bases). V lost 5 bases and J 0 bases, leaving 14 bases between the germline ends. The CDR3 sequence is 15 residues long. Germline loops: CDR1 SQVTM, CDR2 ANQGSEA. CDR3 sequence: CSVLGGRSSYNEQFF. The CDR3 nucleotides are TGCAGCGTTCTTGGGGGCAGAAGCTCCTACAATGAGCAGTTCTTC.

This clonotype turned up a few times. The J gene is TRBJ1-2, the V gene TRBV2, with unresolved D. This CDR3 has 11 amino acids. Germline V gives CDR1 SNHLY, CDR2 FYNNEI. V was pared by 5 bases and J by 8 bases, with 9 bases between. The DNA for the CDR3 is TGTGCCAGCAGTTCGGACGTCGGCTACACCTTC. Translated: CASSSDVGYTF.

The DNA of the CDR3 is TGTGCCAGCTGCCGGGACAGGGGCCTACACGAGCAGTACTTC. It is translated as CASCRDRGLHEQYF. The chain couples TRBV2 to TRBJ2-7; 10 nucleotides line up with TRBD1. The trim removed 8 bases at V and 5 bases at J, leaving 9 bases unmatched. This CDR3 has 14 residues. In germline, CDR1 is SNHLY, CDR2 FYNNEI.